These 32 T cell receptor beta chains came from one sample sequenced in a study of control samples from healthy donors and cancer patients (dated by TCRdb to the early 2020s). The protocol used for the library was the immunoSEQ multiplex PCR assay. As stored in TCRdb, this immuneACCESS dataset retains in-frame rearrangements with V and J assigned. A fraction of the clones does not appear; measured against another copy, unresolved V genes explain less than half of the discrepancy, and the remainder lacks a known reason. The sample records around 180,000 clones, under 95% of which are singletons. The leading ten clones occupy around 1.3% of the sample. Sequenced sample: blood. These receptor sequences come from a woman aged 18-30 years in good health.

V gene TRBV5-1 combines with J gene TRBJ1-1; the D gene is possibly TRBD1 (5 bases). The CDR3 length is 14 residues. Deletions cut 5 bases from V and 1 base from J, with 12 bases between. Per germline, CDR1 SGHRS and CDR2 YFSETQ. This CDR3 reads CASSSGRPNTEAFF. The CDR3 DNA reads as TGCGCCAGCAGTTCGGGACGGCCGAACACTGAAGCTTTCTTT.

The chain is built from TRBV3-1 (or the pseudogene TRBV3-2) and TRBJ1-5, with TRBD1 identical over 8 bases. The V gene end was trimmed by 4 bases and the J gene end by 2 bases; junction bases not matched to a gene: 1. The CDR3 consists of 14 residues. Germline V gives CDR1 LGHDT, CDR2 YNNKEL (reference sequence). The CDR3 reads CASSLTGGNQPQHF. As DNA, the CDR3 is TGTGCCAGCAGCCTGACAGGGGGCAATCAGCCCCAGCATTTT.

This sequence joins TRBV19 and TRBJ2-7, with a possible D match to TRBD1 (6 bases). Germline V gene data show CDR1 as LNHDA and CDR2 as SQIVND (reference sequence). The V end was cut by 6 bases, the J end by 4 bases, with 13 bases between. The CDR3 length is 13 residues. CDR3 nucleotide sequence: TGTGCCAGTAGGGGCAGGGGCAGATACGAGCAGTACTTC. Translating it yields CASRGRGRYEQYF.

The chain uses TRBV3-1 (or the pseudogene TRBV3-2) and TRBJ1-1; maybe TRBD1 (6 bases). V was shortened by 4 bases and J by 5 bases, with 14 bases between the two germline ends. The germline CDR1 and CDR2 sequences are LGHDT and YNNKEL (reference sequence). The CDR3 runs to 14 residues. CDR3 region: CASSPPGQRTEAFF. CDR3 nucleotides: TGTGCCAGCAGCCCCCCTGGACAGAGGACTGAAGCTTTCTTT.

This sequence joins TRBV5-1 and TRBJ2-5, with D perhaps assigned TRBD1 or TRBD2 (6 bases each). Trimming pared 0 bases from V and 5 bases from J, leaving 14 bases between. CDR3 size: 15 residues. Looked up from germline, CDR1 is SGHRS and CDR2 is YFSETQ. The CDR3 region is CASSLAIGGVETQYF. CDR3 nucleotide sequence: TGCGCCAGCAGCTTGGCCATCGGGGGCGTGGAGACCCAGTACTTC.

CDR3 in DNA: TGTGCCATCAGGGAACAGGGTAGGGAAAAACTGTTTTTT. Protein product: CAIREQGREKLFF. V usage is TRBV10-3 and J usage is TRBJ1-4, with D possibly TRBD1 on 6 matching bases. CDR3 size: 13 residues. CDR1 and CDR2 from the germline V gene are ENHRY and SYGVKD. The V end lost 6 bases, the J end lost 8 bases, and 13 bases lay between the germline ends.

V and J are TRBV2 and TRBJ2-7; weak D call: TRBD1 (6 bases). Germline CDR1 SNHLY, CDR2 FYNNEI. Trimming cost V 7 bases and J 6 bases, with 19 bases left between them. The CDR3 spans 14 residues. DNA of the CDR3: TGTGCCAGCACGCCGGAGACAGGTGGGCTCGAGCAGTACTTC. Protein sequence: CASTPETGGLEQYF.

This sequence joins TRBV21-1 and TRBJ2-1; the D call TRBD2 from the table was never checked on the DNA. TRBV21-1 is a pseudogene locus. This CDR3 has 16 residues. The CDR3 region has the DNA TGTGCCAGCAACTTCGGGGGGGCACGGTCCTACAATGAGCAGTTCTTC. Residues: CASNFGGARSYNEQFF.

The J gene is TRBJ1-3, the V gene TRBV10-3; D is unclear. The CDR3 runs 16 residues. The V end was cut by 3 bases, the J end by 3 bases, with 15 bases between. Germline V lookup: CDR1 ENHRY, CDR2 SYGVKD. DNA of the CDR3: TGTGCCATCAGTGATAGTCCGATAGCGGATGGAAACACCATATATTTT. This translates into CAISDSPIADGNTIYF.

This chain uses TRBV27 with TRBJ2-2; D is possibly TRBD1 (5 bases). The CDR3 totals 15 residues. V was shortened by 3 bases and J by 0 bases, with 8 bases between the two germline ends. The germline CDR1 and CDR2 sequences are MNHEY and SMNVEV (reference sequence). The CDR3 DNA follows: TGTGCCAGCAGTTTCAGGGCTGCGAACACCGGGGAGCTGTTTTTT. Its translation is CASSFRAANTGELFF.

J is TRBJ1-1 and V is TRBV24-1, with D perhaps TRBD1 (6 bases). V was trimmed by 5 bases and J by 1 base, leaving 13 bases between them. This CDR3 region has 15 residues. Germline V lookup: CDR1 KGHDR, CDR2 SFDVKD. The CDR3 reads CATSVGWGANTEAFF. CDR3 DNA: TGTGCCACCAGTGTGGGTTGGGGGGCGAACACTGAAGCTTTCTTT.

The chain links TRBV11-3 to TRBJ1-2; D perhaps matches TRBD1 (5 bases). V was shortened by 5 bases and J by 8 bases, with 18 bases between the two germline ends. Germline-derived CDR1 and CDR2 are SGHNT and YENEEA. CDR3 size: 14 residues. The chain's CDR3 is CASSPRSWPGGYTF. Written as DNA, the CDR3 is TGTGCCAGCAGCCCCCGGAGTTGGCCAGGGGGCTACACCTTC.

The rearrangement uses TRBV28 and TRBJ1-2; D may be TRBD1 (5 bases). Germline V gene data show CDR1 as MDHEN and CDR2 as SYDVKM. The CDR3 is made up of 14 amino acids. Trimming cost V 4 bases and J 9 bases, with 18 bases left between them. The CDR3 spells CASSSEGQRRSYTF. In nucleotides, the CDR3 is TGTGCCAGCAGTTCCGAGGGGCAGAGAAGGAGCTACACCTTC.

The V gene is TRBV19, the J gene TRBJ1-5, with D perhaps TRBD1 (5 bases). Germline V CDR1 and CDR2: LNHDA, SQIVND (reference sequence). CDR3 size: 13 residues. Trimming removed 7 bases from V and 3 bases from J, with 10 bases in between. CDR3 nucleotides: TGTGCCAGTACAGACGGACACAATCAGCCCCAGCATTTT. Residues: CASTDGHNQPQHF.

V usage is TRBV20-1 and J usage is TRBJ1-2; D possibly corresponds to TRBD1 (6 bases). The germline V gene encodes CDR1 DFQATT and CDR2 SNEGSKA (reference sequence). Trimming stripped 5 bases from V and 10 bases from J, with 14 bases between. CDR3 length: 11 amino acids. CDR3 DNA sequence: TGCAGTGCTGATCAACAGGGAATCTACACCTTC. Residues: CSADQQGIYTF.

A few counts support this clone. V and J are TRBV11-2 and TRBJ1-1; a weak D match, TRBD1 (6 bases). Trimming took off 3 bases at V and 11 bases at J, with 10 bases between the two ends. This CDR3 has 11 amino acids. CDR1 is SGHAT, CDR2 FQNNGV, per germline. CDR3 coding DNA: TGTGCCAGCAGCTTGGGACATAATGCTTTCTTT. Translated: CASSLGHNAFF.

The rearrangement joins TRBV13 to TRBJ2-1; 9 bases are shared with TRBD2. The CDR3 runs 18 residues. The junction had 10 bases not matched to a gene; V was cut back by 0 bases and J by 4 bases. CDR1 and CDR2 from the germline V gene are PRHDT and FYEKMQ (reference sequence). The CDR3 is CASSLGFLPSGTYNEQFF. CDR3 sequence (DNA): TGTGCCAGCAGCTTAGGCTTCCTCCCTAGCGGGACGTACAATGAGCAGTTCTTC.

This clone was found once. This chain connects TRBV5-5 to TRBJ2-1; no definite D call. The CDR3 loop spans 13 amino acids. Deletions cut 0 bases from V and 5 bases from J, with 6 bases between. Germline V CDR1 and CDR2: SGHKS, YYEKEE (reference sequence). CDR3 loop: CASSLATHNEQFF. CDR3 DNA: TGTGCCAGCAGCTTGGCCACTCACAATGAGCAGTTCTTC.

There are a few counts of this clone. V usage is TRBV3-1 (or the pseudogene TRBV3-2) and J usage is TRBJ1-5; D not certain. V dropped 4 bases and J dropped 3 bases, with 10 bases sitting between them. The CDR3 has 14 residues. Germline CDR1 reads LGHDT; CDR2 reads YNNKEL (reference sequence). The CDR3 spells CASSLRNANQPQHF. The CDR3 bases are TGTGCCAGCAGCCTAAGAAACGCCAATCAGCCCCAGCATTTT.

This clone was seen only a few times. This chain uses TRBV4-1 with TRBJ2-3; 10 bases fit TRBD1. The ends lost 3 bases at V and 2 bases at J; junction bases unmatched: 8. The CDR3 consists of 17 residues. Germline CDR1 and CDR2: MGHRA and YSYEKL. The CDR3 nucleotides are TGCGCCAGCAGCCAGACCGGGACAGGGGAATCCACAGATACGCAGTATTTT. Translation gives CASSQTGTGESTDTQYF.

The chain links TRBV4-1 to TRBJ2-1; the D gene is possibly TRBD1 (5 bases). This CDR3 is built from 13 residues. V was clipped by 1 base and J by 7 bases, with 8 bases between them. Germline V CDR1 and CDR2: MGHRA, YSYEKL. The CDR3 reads CASSQGQGNEQFF. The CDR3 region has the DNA TGCGCCAGCAGCCAAGGTCAGGGAAATGAGCAGTTCTTC.

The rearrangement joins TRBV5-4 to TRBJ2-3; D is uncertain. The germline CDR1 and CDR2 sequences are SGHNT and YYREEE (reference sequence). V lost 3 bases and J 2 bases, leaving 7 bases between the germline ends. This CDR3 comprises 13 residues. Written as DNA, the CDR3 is TGTGCCAGCAGCTCCGCGGCCACAGATACGCAGTATTTT. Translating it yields CASSSAATDTQYF.

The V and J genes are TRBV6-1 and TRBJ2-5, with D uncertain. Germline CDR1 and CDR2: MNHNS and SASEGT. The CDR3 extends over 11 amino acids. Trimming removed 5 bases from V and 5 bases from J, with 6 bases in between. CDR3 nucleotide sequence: TGTGCCAGCAGTTATCGGGAGACCCAGTACTTC. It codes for CASSYRETQYF.

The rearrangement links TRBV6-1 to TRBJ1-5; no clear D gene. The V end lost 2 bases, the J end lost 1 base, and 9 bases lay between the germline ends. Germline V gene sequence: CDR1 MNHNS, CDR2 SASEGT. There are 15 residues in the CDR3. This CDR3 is CASSESLWSNQPQHF. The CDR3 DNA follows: TGTGCCAGCAGTGAATCTCTCTGGAGCAATCAGCCCCAGCATTTT.

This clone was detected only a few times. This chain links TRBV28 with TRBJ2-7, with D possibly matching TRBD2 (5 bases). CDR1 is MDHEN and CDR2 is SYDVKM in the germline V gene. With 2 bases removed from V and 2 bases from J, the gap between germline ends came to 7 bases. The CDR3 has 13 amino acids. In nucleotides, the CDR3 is TGTGCCAGCAGTTTAGGACTTCCCTACGAGCAGTACTTC. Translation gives CASSLGLPYEQYF.

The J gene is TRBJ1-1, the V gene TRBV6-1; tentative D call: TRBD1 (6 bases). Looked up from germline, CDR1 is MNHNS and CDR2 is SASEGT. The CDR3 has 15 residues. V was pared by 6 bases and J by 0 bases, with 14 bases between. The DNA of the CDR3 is TGTGCCAGCAGAACAGGGAGGGGGATGAACACTGAAGCTTTCTTT. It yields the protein CASRTGRGMNTEAFF.

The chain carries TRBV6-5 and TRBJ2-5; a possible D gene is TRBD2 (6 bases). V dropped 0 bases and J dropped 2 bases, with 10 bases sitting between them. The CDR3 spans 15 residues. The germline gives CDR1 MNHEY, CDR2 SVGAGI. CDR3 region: CASSYSLATQETQYF. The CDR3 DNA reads TGTGCCAGCAGTTACTCGCTAGCGACACAAGAGACCCAGTACTTC.

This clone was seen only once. The CDR3 DNA is TGTGCCAGCAGCTTAACAGGGGGCGTAGGCAATCAGCCCCAGCATTTT. Amino acid sequence: CASSLTGGVGNQPQHF. The J gene is TRBJ1-5, the V gene TRBV7-2; TRBD1 aligns across 9 bases. Trimming at V came to 2 bases and at J to 2 bases, leaving 4 bases not matched to a gene. CDR1 and CDR2 from the germline V gene are SGHTA and FQGNSA. This CDR3 contains 16 residues.

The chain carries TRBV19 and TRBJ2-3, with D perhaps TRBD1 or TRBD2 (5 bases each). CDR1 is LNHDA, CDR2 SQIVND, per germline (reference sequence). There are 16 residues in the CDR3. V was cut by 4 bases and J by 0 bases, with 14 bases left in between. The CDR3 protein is CASSRGWKSSTDTQYF. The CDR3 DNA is TGTGCCAGTAGTAGGGGGTGGAAGTCTAGCACAGATACGCAGTATTTT.

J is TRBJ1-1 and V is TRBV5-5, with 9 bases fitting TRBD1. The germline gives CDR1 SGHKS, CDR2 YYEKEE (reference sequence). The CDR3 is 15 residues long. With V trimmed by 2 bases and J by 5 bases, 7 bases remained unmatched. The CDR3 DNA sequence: TGTGCCAGCAGCTTTACCGGGACAGGGTATACTGAAGCTTTCTTT. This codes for CASSFTGTGYTEAFF.

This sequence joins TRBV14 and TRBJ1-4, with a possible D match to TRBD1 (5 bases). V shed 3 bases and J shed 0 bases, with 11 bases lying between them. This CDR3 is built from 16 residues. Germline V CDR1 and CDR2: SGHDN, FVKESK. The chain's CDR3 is CASSQWWGTTNEKLFF. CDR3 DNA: TGTGCCAGCAGCCAGTGGTGGGGCACAACTAATGAAAAACTGTTTTTT.

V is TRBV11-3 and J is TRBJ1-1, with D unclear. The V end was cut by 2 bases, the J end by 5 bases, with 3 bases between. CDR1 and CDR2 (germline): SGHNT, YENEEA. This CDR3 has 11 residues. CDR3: CASSLSTEAFF. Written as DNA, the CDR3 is TGTGCCAGCAGCTTATCAACTGAAGCTTTCTTT. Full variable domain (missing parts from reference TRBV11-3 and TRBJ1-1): EAGVVQSPRYKIIEKKQPVAFWCNPISGHNTLYWYLQNLGQGPELLIRYENEEAVDDSQLPKDRFSAERLKGVDSTLKIQPAELGDSAVYLCASSLSTEAFFGQGTRLTVV.